The present T cell receptor (beta chain) was sequenced within a study of beta chain features in type 1 diabetes. This clone has just a few counts. Its cognate antigen is unknown. Expressed TCRB transcripts got sequenced, as all isolated RNA was reverse transcribed. Generated by immunoSEQ multiplex PCR, the TCRdb table keeps only in-frame clones and is missing some. The sample includes about 470,000 clones, 30% of them seen just once. V shed 0 bases and J 10 bases; nucleotides not matched to a gene: 7. This CDR3 region has 14 residues. Germline lookup yields CDR1 SQVTM and CDR2 ANQGSEA. A heparinised blood draw that averaged about 110 mL was obtained once from each donor. Study results and caveats: Naive, central memory and Treg TCRB repertoires seemed to resemble each other more closely in patients than they did in healthy donors. In patients and controls equally, PCR might favor templates that are shorter. TCRB CDR3s were moderately but significantly shorter in Type 1 diabetes patients in all four CD4+ subsets.

Sequenced input: naive CD4+ T cells from blood. This chain connects TRBV29-1 to TRBJ2-1; TRBD1 agrees at 9 bases. The TCR was taken from a man between 18 and 29 years old in good health. The CDR3 spells CSVEDRDRVQEQFF. The DNA of the CDR3 is TGCAGCGTTGAAGATCGGGACAGGGTGCAAGAGCAGTTCTTC.